These 22 T cell receptor beta chains came from one sample sequenced in a study of shared clonotypes between healthy human individuals. Clones were read by immunoSEQ multiplex PCR, and TCRdb kept only the in-frame ones, dropping some. This sample has approximately 640,000 clones, with 72% found just once. The sequenced sample consisted of memory CD4+ T cells sorted from blood. Subset reported: CD45RA-negative fraction. The receptors shown here come from a woman in her twenties or thirties in good health.

The rearrangement uses TRBV11-2 and TRBJ1-2; a weak D match, TRBD1 (6 bases). The germline CDR1 and CDR2 sequences are SGHAT and FQNNGV. Trimming took 0 bases from V and 7 from J, leaving 15 bases between them. The CDR3 length is 15 residues. The CDR3 DNA is TGTGCCAGCAGCTTAGACCCAGGGGCGCTCTCTGGCTACACCTTC. It codes for CASSLDPGALSGYTF.

The chain is built from TRBV19 and TRBJ1-2; no definite D call. The CDR3 covers 14 residues. Germline CDR1 reads LNHDA; CDR2 reads SQIVND (reference sequence). The V end lost 3 bases, the J end lost 7 bases, and 15 bases lay between the germline ends. For the CDR3, the DNA is TGTGCCAGTAGTATTCCCGGGTCAGCAGGTGGCTACACCTTC. Its translation: CASSIPGSAGGYTF.

The chain links TRBV4-2 to TRBJ2-2; TRBD2 might be the D (6 bases). V lost 2 bases and J 0 bases, leaving 16 bases between the germline ends. Germline CDR1 and CDR2: LGHNA and YNFKEQ. This CDR3 spans 18 amino acids. Here the CDR3 reads CASSQHRWDFANTGELFF. CDR3 DNA: TGTGCCAGCAGCCAACACCGATGGGACTTCGCGAACACCGGGGAGCTGTTTTTT.

CDR3 residues: CASSVDPDGELFF. The CDR3 bases are TGTGCCAGCAGCGTAGATCCAGACGGGGAGCTGTTTTTT. The V and J genes are TRBV9 and TRBJ2-2; no reliable D call. From germline, CDR1 is SGDLS and CDR2 YYNGEE. The germline V and J ends were trimmed by 0 bases and 7 bases, with 7 bases remaining between them. The CDR3 spans 13 residues.

In the case of this clone: Just one base apart from a much larger clone, this may be a read error. The J gene is TRBJ1-1, the V gene TRBV11-2, with a weak D call TRBD1 (5 bases). In germline, CDR1 is SGHAT, CDR2 FQNNGV. The CDR3 is 13 residues long. V was trimmed by 5 bases and J by 1 base, leaving 8 bases between them. CDR3 amino acids: CASSHQGNTEAFF. The CDR3, as DNA: TGTGCCAGCAGCCACCAGGGGAACACTGAAGCTTTCTTT.

The chain couples TRBV4-2 to TRBJ2-3, with a weak D call TRBD1 (5 bases). Trimming shortened V by 5 bases and J by 5 bases, and 26 bases separated the two germline ends. Germline values: CDR1 LGHNA, CDR2 YNFKEQ. This CDR3 comprises 18 residues. For the CDR3, the DNA is TGTGCCAGCAGCTATACACATCGGTTTCAGGGTAATCGAGATACGCAGTATTTT. It encodes CASSYTHRFQGNRDTQYF.

The gene calls are TRBV6-5 and TRBJ1-5; D may be TRBD1 (5 bases). The CDR3 loop spans 16 amino acids. V was pared by 0 bases and J by 3 bases, with 12 bases between. Germline V lookup: CDR1 MNHEY, CDR2 SVGAGI. CDR3 loop: CASSYSSRGNNQPQHF. CDR3 DNA sequence: TGTGCCAGCAGTTACTCCAGTAGGGGAAACAATCAGCCCCAGCATTTT.

The chain links TRBV7-8 to TRBJ2-2; 10 bases are shared with TRBD2. The trim removed 3 bases at V and 2 bases at J, leaving 3 bases unmatched. The CDR3 is made up of 16 amino acids. Germline CDR1 reads SGHVS; CDR2 reads FQNEAQ. The CDR3, as DNA: TGTGCCAGCAGCTTGGGACTAGCGCTTAACACCGGGGAGCTGTTTTTT. Its translation: CASSLGLALNTGELFF.

The chain is built from TRBV7-9 and TRBJ2-7, with TRBD2 as a possible D gene (5 bases). CDR1 SEHNR and CDR2 FQNEAQ come from the germline V gene (reference sequence). The CDR3 has 15 amino acids. V lost 5 bases and J 0 bases, leaving 14 bases between the germline ends. CDR3 sequence reads: CASSPDFGSSYEQYF. CDR3 coding DNA: TGTGCCAGCAGCCCAGATTTTGGGAGCTCCTACGAGCAGTACTTC.

This clone has just a few counts. V usage is TRBV7-6 and J usage is TRBJ2-1, with TRBD2 identical over 12 bases. The V gene's germline CDR1 is SGHVS and CDR2 FNYEAQ. The CDR3 runs to 15 residues. Trimming removed 5 bases from V and 6 bases from J; junction bases left unmatched: 5. Here the CDR3 reads CASSRTSGNSNEQFF. The CDR3 DNA sequence: TGTGCCAGCAGCCGGACTAGCGGGAACTCCAATGAGCAGTTCTTC.

The V and J genes are TRBV5-1 and TRBJ2-3; 8 nucleotides line up with TRBD2. J lost 5 bases, V lost 4 bases, and 9 bases had no gene match. Germline CDR1 SGHRS, CDR2 YFSETQ. The CDR3 sequence is 15 residues long. The DNA of the CDR3 is TGCGCCAGCAGCCCTTTCGGGAGGGCCATAGATACGCAGTATTTT. Amino acid sequence: CASSPFGRAIDTQYF.

The chain carries TRBV7-3 and TRBJ2-1; 11 bases align to TRBD2. Trimming took 3 bases from V and 4 from J; bases not matched to a gene: 8. The CDR3 spans 17 residues. Germline-derived CDR1 and CDR2 are SGHTA and FQGTGA. The CDR3 protein is CASSLDSGRGGYNEQFF. Here the CDR3 DNA reads TGTGCCAGCAGCTTGGATAGCGGGAGGGGAGGTTACAATGAGCAGTTCTTC.

The chain carries TRBV7-9 and TRBJ2-7; 7 bases fit TRBD2. CDR3 length: 15 amino acids. CDR1 SEHNR and CDR2 FQNEAQ come from the germline V gene (reference sequence). V was pared by 3 bases and J by 5 bases, with 10 bases of the junction left unmatched. The chain's CDR3 is CASSLGLGGRDEQYF. The CDR3 coding sequence is TGTGCCAGCAGCTTGGGGCTTGGAGGGAGGGACGAGCAGTACTTC.

The chain combines TRBV13 with TRBJ2-3, with a possible D match to TRBD1 (5 bases). Germline CDR1 PRHDT, CDR2 FYEKMQ (reference sequence). The CDR3 length is 16 residues. The V end was cut by 1 base, the J end by 5 bases, with 16 bases between. This CDR3 reads CASSLEGRALLDTQYF. CDR3 sequence (DNA): TGTGCCAGCAGCTTAGAGGGCAGGGCGTTGCTAGATACGCAGTATTTT.

V gene TRBV5-1 combines with J gene TRBJ2-2, with D uncertain. The length of the CDR3 is 15 residues. The germline CDR1 and CDR2 sequences are SGHRS and YFSETQ. Trimming took 5 bases from V and 2 from J, leaving 13 bases between them. This chain's CDR3 is CASRTEAYNTGELFF. The CDR3 region has the DNA TGCGCCAGCAGGACTGAGGCGTATAACACCGGGGAGCTGTTTTTT.

The chain is built from TRBV7-2 and TRBJ2-7; 7 nucleotides line up with TRBD1. V lost 1 base, J lost 5 bases, and 8 bases stayed unmatched. Germline CDR1 and CDR2: SGHTA and FQGNSA. The CDR3 totals 15 residues. CDR3 region: CASSLVSGGRDEQYF. In DNA form, the CDR3 reads TGTGCCAGCAGCTTAGTCTCAGGGGGTAGGGACGAGCAGTACTTC.

The count of this clone is one. The chain combines TRBV27 with TRBJ2-7; 8 nucleotides agree with TRBD2. This CDR3 spans 16 amino acids. Unmatched junction bases numbered 7, after V lost 2 bases and J lost 1 base. Germline V gives CDR1 MNHEY, CDR2 SMNVEV (reference sequence). This CDR3 reads CASSLRTSLRSYEQYF. The DNA for the CDR3 is TGTGCCAGCAGTTTACGGACTAGCCTGAGATCCTACGAGCAGTACTTC.

The chain has TRBV19 and TRBJ1-5; the D gene is possibly TRBD1 (6 bases). V was cut by 1 base and J by 5 bases, with 9 bases left in between. The CDR3 length is 14 residues. Germline V gene data show CDR1 as LNHDA and CDR2 as SQIVND (reference sequence). The CDR3 DNA reads as TGTGCCAGTAGTATAGGAGAGGGGGATCAGCCCCAGCATTTT. It specifies CASSIGEGDQPQHF. Full variable domain (remainder filled in from reference TRBV19 and TRBJ1-5): DGGITQSPKYLFRKEGQNVTLSCEQNLNHDAMYWYRQDPGQGLRLIYYSQIVNDFQKGDIAEGYSVSREKKESFPLTVTSAQKNPTAFYLCASSIGEGDQPQHFGDGTRLSIL.

V is TRBV7-2 and J is TRBJ2-7; D is undetermined. The J call may be in error: the DNA end matches TRBJ2-5 better. The CDR3 runs to 13 residues. Germline V CDR1 and CDR2: SGHTA, FQGNSA. CDR3: CASSGAWGETQYF. The CDR3 bases are TGTGCCAGCAGCGGTGCGTGGGGAGAGACCCAGTACTTC.

The chain has TRBV5-1 and TRBJ2-5, with D possibly being TRBD1 or TRBD2 (7 bases each). The germline gives CDR1 SGHRS, CDR2 YFSETQ. The CDR3 has 15 residues. The ends were cut back, 0 bases at V and 12 bases at J, with 21 bases in the middle. The CDR3 nucleotides read TGCGCCAGCAGCTTGGATATGACAAACCCAGGGGGGGAGTACTTC. Amino acid sequence: CASSLDMTNPGGEYF.

The chain combines TRBV6-7 with TRBJ1-2; no clear D. TRBV6-7 is an ORF, with its function uncertain. The CDR3 extends over 13 amino acids. V was cut by 6 bases and J by 4 bases, with 12 bases left in between. The DNA of the CDR3 is TGTGCCAGCAGAAGCGGACGGGGCTATGGCTACACCTTC. Protein: CASRSGRGYGYTF.

V gene TRBV19 combines with J gene TRBJ2-1, with TRBD2 as a possible D gene (5 bases). CDR3 length: 20 amino acids. CDR1 and CDR2 (germline): LNHDA, SQIVND (reference sequence). V was cut by 5 bases and J by 0 bases, with 26 bases left in between. CDR3 in DNA: TGTGCCAGTAGTGGTGGGAGAGTGGCTTCCACCTTGAGCTCCTACAATGAGCAGTTCTTC. This gives the protein CASSGGRVASTLSSYNEQFF. The entire variable domain, with the rest obtained from reference TRBV19 and TRBJ2-1, is as follows: DGGITQSPKYLFRKEGQNVTLSCEQNLNHDAMYWYRQDPGQGLRLIYYSQIVNDFQKGDIAEGYSVSREKKESFPLTVTSAQKNPTAFYLCASSGGRVASTLSSYNEQFFGPGTRLTVL.